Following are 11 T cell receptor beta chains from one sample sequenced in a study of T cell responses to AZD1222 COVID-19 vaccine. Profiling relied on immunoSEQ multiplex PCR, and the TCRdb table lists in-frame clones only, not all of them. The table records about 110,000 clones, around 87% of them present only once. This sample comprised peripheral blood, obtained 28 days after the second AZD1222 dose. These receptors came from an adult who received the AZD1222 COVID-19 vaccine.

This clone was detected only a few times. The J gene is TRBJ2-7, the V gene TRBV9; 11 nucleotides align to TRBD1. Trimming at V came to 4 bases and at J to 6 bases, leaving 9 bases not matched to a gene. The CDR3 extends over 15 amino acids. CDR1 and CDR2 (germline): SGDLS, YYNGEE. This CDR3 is CASSFRTGGEGEQYF. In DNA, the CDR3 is TGTGCCAGCAGCTTTCGGACAGGGGGCGAAGGCGAGCAGTACTTC.

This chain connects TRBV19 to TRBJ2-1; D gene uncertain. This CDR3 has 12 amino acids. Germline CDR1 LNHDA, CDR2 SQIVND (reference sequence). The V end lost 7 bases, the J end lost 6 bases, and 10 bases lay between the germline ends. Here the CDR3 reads CASTLSGNEQFF. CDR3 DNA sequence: TGTGCCAGTACTCTTAGTGGCAATGAGCAGTTCTTC.

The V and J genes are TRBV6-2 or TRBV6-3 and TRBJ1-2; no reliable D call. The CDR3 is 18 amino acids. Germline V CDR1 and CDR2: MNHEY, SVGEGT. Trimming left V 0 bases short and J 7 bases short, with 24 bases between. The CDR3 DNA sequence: TGTGCCAGCAGTTACTCGCGTGCGGGTATGCTGCGGGTCCGTGGCTACACCTTC. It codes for CASSYSRAGMLRVRGYTF.

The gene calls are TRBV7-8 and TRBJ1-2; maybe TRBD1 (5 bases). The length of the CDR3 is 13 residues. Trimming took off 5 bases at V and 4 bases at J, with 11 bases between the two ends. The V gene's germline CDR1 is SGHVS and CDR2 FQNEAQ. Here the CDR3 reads CASSPSGPYGYTF. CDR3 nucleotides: TGTGCCAGCAGCCCGTCGGGACCCTATGGCTACACCTTC.

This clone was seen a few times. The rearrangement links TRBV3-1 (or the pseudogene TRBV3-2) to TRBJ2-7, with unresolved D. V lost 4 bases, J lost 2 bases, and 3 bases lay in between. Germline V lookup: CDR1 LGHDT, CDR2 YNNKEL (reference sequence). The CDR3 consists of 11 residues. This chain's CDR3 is CASSLTYEQYF. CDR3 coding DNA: TGTGCCAGCAGCCTAACCTACGAGCAGTACTTC.

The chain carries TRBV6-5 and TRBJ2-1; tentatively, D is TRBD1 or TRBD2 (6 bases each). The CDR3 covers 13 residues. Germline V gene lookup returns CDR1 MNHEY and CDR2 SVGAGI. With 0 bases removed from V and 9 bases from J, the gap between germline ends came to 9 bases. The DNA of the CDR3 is TGTGCCAGCAGTTACTCTTCGGGGGCTGAGCAGTTCTTC. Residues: CASSYSSGAEQFF.

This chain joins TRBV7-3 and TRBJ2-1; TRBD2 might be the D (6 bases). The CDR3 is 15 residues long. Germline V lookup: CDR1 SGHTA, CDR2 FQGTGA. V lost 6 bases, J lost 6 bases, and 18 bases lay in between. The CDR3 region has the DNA TGTGCCAGCAGGAAAAAGGGACTCCAGGCCAATGAGCAGTTCTTC. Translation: CASRKKGLQANEQFF.

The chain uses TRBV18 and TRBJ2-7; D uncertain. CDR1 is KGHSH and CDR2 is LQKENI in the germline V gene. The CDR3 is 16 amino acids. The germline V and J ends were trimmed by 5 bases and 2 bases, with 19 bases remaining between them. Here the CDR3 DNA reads TGTGCCAGCTCATTGGAACCCTCTGATGCTGCCTACGAGCAGTACTTC. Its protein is CASSLEPSDAAYEQYF.

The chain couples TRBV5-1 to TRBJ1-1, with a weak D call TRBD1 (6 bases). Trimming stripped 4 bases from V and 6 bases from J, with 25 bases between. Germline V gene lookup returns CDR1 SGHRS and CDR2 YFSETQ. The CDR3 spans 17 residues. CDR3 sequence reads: CASSPSTGFWGNAEAFF. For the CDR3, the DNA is TGCGCCAGCAGCCCAAGTACAGGGTTTTGGGGGAATGCTGAAGCTTTCTTT.

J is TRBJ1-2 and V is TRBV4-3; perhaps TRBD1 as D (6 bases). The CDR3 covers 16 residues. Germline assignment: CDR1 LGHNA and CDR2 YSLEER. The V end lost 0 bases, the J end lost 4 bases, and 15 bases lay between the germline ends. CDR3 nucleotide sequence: TGCGCCAGCAGCCAAGATATAGCATCGGACAGCTATGGCTACACCTTC. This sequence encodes CASSQDIASDSYGYTF.

This CDR3 is CAWSRDTNSPLHF. The CDR3 DNA sequence: TGTGCCTGGAGCAGGGACACTAATTCACCCCTCCACTTT. The V call is TRBV30, the J call TRBJ1-6; possible D gene TRBD1, 6 bases. The CDR3 has 13 amino acids. Germline CDR1 and CDR2: GTSNPN and SVGIG (reference sequence). Trimming shortened V by 3 bases and J by 6 bases, and 9 bases separated the two germline ends.